The rows below give T cell receptor beta chains drawn from one sample of a study of monozygotic twins with inflammatory bowel disease. TCRdb re-called the 5' RACE reads; one entry per CDR3 protein, DNA not given. The sample has more than 300,000 distinct CDR3 sequences. Sample: blood. The receptors stem from a human donor with ulcerative colitis or Crohn's disease, or a healthy co-twin of an affected twin (not recorded which). CDR3s include the opening cysteine and the closing phenylalanine or tryptophan.

TRBJ1-2,TRBV7-9,CASSLVGEFGGYTF
TRBJ1-4,TRBV11-2,CASSRIGGFNEKLFF
TRBJ2-2,TRBV7-3,CASSFHLAGVKSGELFF
TRBJ2-3,TRBV5-1,CASSIGLAGGRTSTDTQYF
TRBJ2-4,TRBV7-2,CASSQPRGGRNIQYF
TRBJ2-5,TRBV9,CASSVEGLAGGEETQYF
TRBJ2-7,TRBV29-1,CSVDVQRTSGGNEQYF
TRBJ2-7,TRBV20-1,CSARGPDRAYEQYF
TRBJ2-1,TRBV9,CASTAIAGDNEQFF
TRBJ2-3,TRBV3-1,CASSPEEDTQYF